Listed below are T cell receptor beta chains from one sample, sequenced in a study of T-cell memory formation after mild COVID-19. TCRdb independently ran MiXCR on the 5' RACE reads; one entry per CDR3 protein. Of roughly 340,000 distinct CDR3 sequences in the sample, more than 15% were seen once. Material for sequencing was PBMCs or a T cell subset sorted from them (not recorded which). These receptors originate from a man younger than 30 who had mild COVID-19 (a few samples of this study predate the infection). Cell type and time point are not known. Both conserved end residues are part of each CDR3. The D gene is left open where the match is weak. Size is stated for part of the rows, as once, few or many counts, or as a class when the clone is expanded.

j_call,clone_size,v_call,d_call,cdr3_aa,cdr3_nt
TRBJ1-2,NA,TRBV10-3,NA,CAISVSADNYGYTF,TGTGCCATCAGTGTCTCCGCAGATAACTATGGCTACACCTTC
TRBJ2-4,few,TRBV4-1,NA,CASSQVTVSLAKNIQYF,TGCGCCAGCAGCCAAGTCACGGTCAGTCTAGCCAAAAACATTCAGTACTTC
TRBJ1-2,few,TRBV20-1,NA,CSAPRQAYGYTF,TGCAGTGCGCCCCGACAGGCCTATGGCTACACCTTC
TRBJ2-7,NA,TRBV7-9,NA,CASSTSPQGGEDEQYF,TGTGCCAGCAGCACTAGCCCTCAGGGGGGGGAGGACGAGCAGTACTTC
TRBJ1-2,NA,TRBV20-1,NA,CSASGEWNYGYTF,TGCAGTGCTAGTGGGGAGTGGAACTATGGCTACACCTTC
TRBJ2-1,few,TRBV18,NA,CASSPTGILGPNEQFF,TGTGCCAGCTCACCAACCGGCATCCTCGGGCCCAATGAGCAGTTCTTC
TRBJ2-2,few,TRBV7-9,TRBD1,CASSLSGTGATGELFF,TGTGCCAGCAGCTTATCTGGGACAGGGGCAACCGGGGAGCTGTTTTTT
TRBJ2-3,NA,TRBV7-2,NA,CASSIGGFTDTQYF,TGTGCCAGCAGTATTGGCGGTTTCACAGATACGCAGTATTTT
TRBJ1-1,NA,TRBV27,TRBD1,CASSLVLGRGHVFF,TGTGCCAGCAGTTTAGTTCTGGGCAGGGGGCATGTTTTCTTT
TRBJ2-5,many,TRBV7-9,NA,CASSPAGIWQETQYF,TGTGCCAGCAGCCCGGCGGGGATCTGGCAAGAGACCCAGTACTTC
TRBJ2-3,few,TRBV15,NA,CATSRDGLNTDTQYF,TGTGCCACCAGCAGAGATGGGCTTAACACAGATACGCAGTATTTT
TRBJ2-6,many,TRBV5-4,TRBD1,CASSLAFSGGGGANVLTF,TGTGCCAGCAGCTTGGCCTTCTCAGGGGGCGGAGGGGCCAACGTCCTGACTTTC
TRBJ1-2,few,TRBV6-2/TRBV6-3,TRBD1,CASSYRGPYGYTF,TGTGCCAGCAGTTACAGGGGGCCCTATGGCTACACCTTC
TRBJ1-6,few,TRBV7-8,TRBD1,CASSLGRGTRDSPLHF,TGTGCCAGCAGCTTAGGCAGGGGGACTAGGGATTCACCCCTCCACTTT
TRBJ2-2,few,TRBV7-9,NA,CASSLNPHTGELFF,TGTGCCAGCAGCTTGAACCCCCACACCGGGGAGCTGTTTTTT
TRBJ1-5,NA,TRBV6-2/TRBV6-3,NA,CASRGDLSNQPQHF,TGTGCCAGCCGGGGGGATTTGAGCAATCAGCCCCAGCATTTT
TRBJ2-5,NA,TRBV20-1,NA,CSARDRVLGQETQYF,TGCAGTGCTAGAGATAGGGTATTGGGGCAAGAGACCCAGTACTTC
TRBJ2-5,few,TRBV24-1,NA,CATSSPWGGAETQYF,TGTGCCACCAGCTCGCCGTGGGGGGGGGCCGAGACCCAGTACTTC
TRBJ2-3,NA,TRBV20-1,TRBD2,CSASRRRGGLEGTQYF,TGCAGTGCTAGTCGCCGACGGGGGGGCCTGGAAGGTACGCAGTATTTT
TRBJ2-1,many,TRBV5-6,NA,CASSLGATNEQFF,TGTGCCAGCAGCTTGGGAGCCACCAATGAGCAGTTCTTC
TRBJ2-3,many,TRBV4-1,NA,CASSQPSSGDTQYF,TGCGCCAGCAGCCAACCATCCTCCGGAGATACGCAGTATTTT
TRBJ1-1,few,TRBV7-9,NA,CASSFLTENTEAFF,TGTGCCAGCAGCTTCCTAACAGAGAACACTGAAGCTTTCTTT
TRBJ2-7,NA,TRBV7-2,TRBD2,CASSLPVAGGYEQYF,TGTGCCAGCAGCTTACCCGTAGCGGGGGGCTACGAGCAGTACTTC
TRBJ2-4,many,TRBV15,NA,CATSRDVTEGKNIQYF,TGTGCCACCAGCAGAGATGTGACAGAGGGCAAAAACATTCAGTACTTC
TRBJ1-1,NA,TRBV14,NA,CASSQQVNTEAFF,TGTGCCAGCAGCCAACAGGTGAACACTGAAGCTTTCTTT
TRBJ2-3,few,TRBV4-2,TRBD2,CASSQSPGGESTDTQYF,TGTGCCAGCAGCCAAAGTCCGGGGGGGGAGAGCACAGATACGCAGTATTTT
TRBJ1-4,NA,TRBV7-2,NA,CASSPYPGGDEKLFF,TGTGCCAGCAGCCCCTACCCCGGGGGGGATGAAAAACTGTTTTTT
TRBJ1-1,few,TRBV7-2,TRBD1,CASSTRQGDTEAFF,TGTGCCAGCAGCACCCGACAGGGCGACACTGAAGCTTTCTTT
TRBJ1-3,few,TRBV15,NA,CATSAEPPGPVWDIYF,TGTGCCACCAGCGCTGAGCCCCCCGGACCCGTGTGGGACATATATTTT
TRBJ2-1,few,TRBV4-2,NA,CASSRQAEEDEQFF,TGTGCCAGCAGCCGCCAGGCGGAGGAGGATGAGCAGTTCTTC
TRBJ1-1,few,TRBV6-5,NA,CASRDLQGEAFF,TGTGCCAGCCGCGATCTGCAAGGTGAAGCTTTCTTT
TRBJ2-7,NA,TRBV5-8,TRBD1,CASFRDRSYEQYF,TGTGCCAGCTTCCGGGACAGGTCCTACGAGCAGTACTTC
TRBJ2-3,many,TRBV11-2,TRBD2,CASSPGLATDTQYF,TGTGCCAGCAGCCCGGGACTAGCGACAGATACGCAGTATTTT
TRBJ1-5,NA,TRBV28,NA,CASSFRRGAEQPQHF,TGTGCCAGCAGTTTCCGCAGGGGCGCAGAACAGCCCCAGCATTTT
TRBJ2-1,few,TRBV24-1,TRBD1,CATSARTGYNEQFF,TGTGCCACCAGTGCCAGGACAGGCTACAATGAGCAGTTCTTC
TRBJ1-2,few,TRBV10-3,NA,CAISELPVLNYGYTF,TGTGCCATCAGTGAGTTGCCCGTACTTAACTATGGCTACACCTTC
TRBJ2-5,NA,TRBV11-2,TRBD1,CASSQGTGYQETQYF,TGTGCCAGCAGCCAGGGGACAGGGTACCAAGAGACCCAGTACTTC
TRBJ2-1,NA,TRBV6-5,NA,CASMSQTIYNEQFF,TGTGCCAGCATGTCCCAGACCATTTACAATGAGCAGTTCTTC
TRBJ2-1,few,TRBV5-1,TRBD2,CASSLLAGDVKFF,TGCGCCAGCAGCTTGCTAGCGGGGGATGTCAAGTTCTTC
TRBJ2-3,few,TRBV4-1,TRBD2,CASSQTARTSDTQYF,TGCGCCAGCAGCCAAACGGCCAGGACTAGTGATACGCAGTATTTT
TRBJ1-1,NA,TRBV7-3,NA,CASSFGDGTEAFF,TGTGCCAGCAGCTTCGGGGATGGGACTGAAGCTTTCTTT
TRBJ2-1,NA,TRBV12-3/TRBV12-4,TRBD2,CASGGAPGGEQFF,TGTGCCAGCGGCGGAGCTCCGGGGGGGGAGCAGTTCTTC
TRBJ2-3,NA,TRBV20-1,NA,CSASAGSDTQYF,TGCAGTGCAAGTGCAGGGTCAGATACGCAGTATTTT
TRBJ2-5,few,TRBV4-1,NA,CASSRLPIRGANRQETQYF,TGCGCCAGCAGCCGCCTCCCTATCCGGGGGGCCAATCGCCAAGAGACCCAGTACTTC
TRBJ2-5,NA,TRBV6-2/TRBV6-3,TRBD1,CASRAWTGGDLKQETQYF,TGTGCCAGCAGAGCTTGGACAGGGGGGGACCTTAAACAAGAGACCCAGTACTTC
TRBJ2-3,many,TRBV7-2,TRBD2,CASSLVSVAGAFTDTQYF,TGTGCCAGCAGCTTAGTTTCAGTAGCGGGGGCTTTCACAGATACGCAGTATTTT
TRBJ2-3,many,TRBV10-3,TRBD2,CAISALTSLAGGRSTDTQYF,TGTGCCATCAGTGCCCTCACGTCACTAGCGGGGGGCAGAAGCACAGATACGCAGTATTTT
TRBJ1-6,NA,TRBV6-5,NA,CASSYGKGRNSPLHF,TGTGCCAGCAGTTACGGAAAGGGCAGGAATTCACCCCTCCACTTT
TRBJ2-5,many,TRBV5-1,NA,CASSRGTSQETQYF,TGCGCCAGCAGCCGAGGGACATCACAAGAGACCCAGTACTTC
TRBJ2-2,NA,TRBV5-1,TRBD2,CASGTTTFGELFF,TGCGCCAGCGGGACTACCACCTTCGGGGAGCTGTTTTTT
TRBJ1-2,NA,TRBV24-1,NA,CATSDPQGGGGYTF,TGTGCCACCAGTGATCCCCAGGGCGGGGGTGGCTACACCTTC
TRBJ1-5,many,TRBV5-5,TRBD1,CASSLRGNRGQPQHF,TGTGCCAGCAGCTTGAGGGGGAACAGGGGACAGCCCCAGCATTTT
TRBJ1-2,few,TRBV9,NA,CASSVSWTAQHRGYGYTF,TGTGCCAGCAGCGTGAGTTGGACAGCTCAACACCGGGGCTATGGCTACACCTTC
TRBJ2-1,few,TRBV6-1,TRBD1,CAHLGTDYNEQFF,TGTGCCCACCTGGGGACAGACTACAATGAGCAGTTCTTC
TRBJ2-1,NA,TRBV5-1,TRBD1,CASSGWTGGYEQFF,TGCGCCAGCAGCGGATGGACAGGGGGCTACGAGCAGTTCTTC
TRBJ1-1,few,TRBV5-1,NA,CASSPPSNTEAFF,TGCGCCAGCAGCCCCCCTTCGAACACTGAAGCTTTCTTT
TRBJ2-6,NA,TRBV7-2,NA,CASSSSTGANVLTF,TGTGCCAGCAGCTCGTCCACTGGGGCCAACGTCCTGACTTTC
TRBJ1-6,many,TRBV5-1,NA,CASRRTATLSPLHF,TGCGCCAGCAGACGGACAGCGACTCTGTCACCCCTCCACTTT
TRBJ2-3,NA,TRBV6-5,NA,CASSPPGPRWDTQYF,TGTGCCAGCAGTCCGCCGGGACCCAGGTGGGATACGCAGTATTTT